This TCR beta chain was observed in a study of shared clonotypes between healthy human individuals. Findings and caveats of the study: Among several donors, approximately 4.6% of naive CD4 clonotypes were found in common.

Using immunoSEQ multiplex PCR, the repertoire was profiled, and TCRdb retains in-frame clones only, with some absent. The table records approximately 1.1 million clones, more than 75% of them present only once. As for this clone: Its antigen is unidentified.

Sequenced input: memory CD4+ T cells from PBMCs. Subset given: CD45RA-negative fraction. The source is a man aged 18 to 29 in good health. Some clones in this sample may be carry-over from other donors' samples.

The DNA of the CDR3 is TGCGCCAGCAGCCCCACCCCCCATGCTATGAACACTGAAGCTTTCTTT. Its protein is CASSPTPHAMNTEAFF. The chain combines TRBV5-1 with TRBJ1-1; no clear D. The V gene lost 4 bases and the J gene lost 0 bases, with 16 bases spanning the gap. The CDR3 sequence is 16 residues long. Germline CDR1 SGHRS, CDR2 YFSETQ.